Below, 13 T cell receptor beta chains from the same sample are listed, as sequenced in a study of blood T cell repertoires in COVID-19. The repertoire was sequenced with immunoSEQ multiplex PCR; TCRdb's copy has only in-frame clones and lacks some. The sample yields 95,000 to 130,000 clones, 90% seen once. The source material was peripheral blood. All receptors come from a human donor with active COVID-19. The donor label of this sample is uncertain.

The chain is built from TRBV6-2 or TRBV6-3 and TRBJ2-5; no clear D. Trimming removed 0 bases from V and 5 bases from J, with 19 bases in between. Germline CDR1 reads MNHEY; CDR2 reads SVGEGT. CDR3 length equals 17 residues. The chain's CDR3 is CASSYSIGVASLETQYF. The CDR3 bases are TGTGCCAGCAGTTACTCGATCGGAGTGGCTAGTTTGGAGACCCAGTACTTC.

The CDR3 reads CASSEEGQNYGYTF. In nucleotides, the CDR3 is TGTGCCAGCAGCGAGGAGGGGCAGAACTATGGCTACACCTTC. The rearrangement uses TRBV5-6 and TRBJ1-2, with a weak D call TRBD1 (5 bases). Trimming removed 4 bases from V and 2 bases from J, with 12 bases in between. CDR1 is SGHDT and CDR2 is YYEEEE in the germline V gene. CDR3 length: 14 residues.

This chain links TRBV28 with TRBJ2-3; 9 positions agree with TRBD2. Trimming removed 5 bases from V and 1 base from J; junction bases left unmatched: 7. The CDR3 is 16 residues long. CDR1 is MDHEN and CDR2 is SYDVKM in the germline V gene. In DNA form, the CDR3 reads TGTGCCAGCAGTCCCTGGCGGGGGGGTGGCACAGATACGCAGTATTTT. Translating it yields CASSPWRGGGTDTQYF.

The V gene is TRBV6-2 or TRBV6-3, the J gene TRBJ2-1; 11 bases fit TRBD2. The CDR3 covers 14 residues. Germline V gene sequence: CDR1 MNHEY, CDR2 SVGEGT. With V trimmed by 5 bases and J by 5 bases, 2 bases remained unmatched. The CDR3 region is CASSKTSGDNEQFF. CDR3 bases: TGTGCCAGCAGTAAGACTAGCGGGGACAATGAGCAGTTCTTC.

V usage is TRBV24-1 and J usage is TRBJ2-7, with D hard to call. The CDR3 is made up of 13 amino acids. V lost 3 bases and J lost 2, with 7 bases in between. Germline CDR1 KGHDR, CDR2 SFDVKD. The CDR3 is CATSDGVAYEQYF. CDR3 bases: TGTGCCACCAGTGATGGAGTTGCCTACGAGCAGTACTTC.

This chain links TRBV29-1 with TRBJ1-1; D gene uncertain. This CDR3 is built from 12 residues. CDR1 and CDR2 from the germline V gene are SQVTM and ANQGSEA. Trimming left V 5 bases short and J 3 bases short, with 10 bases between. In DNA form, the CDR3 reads TGCAGCGTTTGGCAGGTGGACACTGAAGCTTTCTTT. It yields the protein CSVWQVDTEAFF.

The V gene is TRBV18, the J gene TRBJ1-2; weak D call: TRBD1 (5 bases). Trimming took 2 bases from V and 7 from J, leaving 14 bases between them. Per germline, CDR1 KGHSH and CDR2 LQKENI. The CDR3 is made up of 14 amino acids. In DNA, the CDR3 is TGTGCCAGCTCACCATCCCAGGGTTTTGGTGGCTACACCTTC. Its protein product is CASSPSQGFGGYTF.

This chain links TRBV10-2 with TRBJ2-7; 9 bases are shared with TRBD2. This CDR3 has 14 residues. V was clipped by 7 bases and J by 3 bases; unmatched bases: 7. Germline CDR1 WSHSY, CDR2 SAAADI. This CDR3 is CASTSGGSYYEQYF. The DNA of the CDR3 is TGCGCCAGCACAAGCGGGGGGTCTTACTACGAGCAGTACTTC.

In nucleotides, the CDR3 is TGCGCCAGCAGCCAAGTGGGGGGTGAGCAGTTCTTC. It encodes CASSQVGGEQFF. The rearrangement joins TRBV4-3 to TRBJ2-1; D is possibly TRBD2 (6 bases). The germline V gene has CDR1 LGHNA and CDR2 YSLEER. V lost 1 base to trimming and J lost 9 bases, with 7 bases between them. The CDR3 sequence is 12 residues long.

As DNA, the CDR3 is TGTGCCAGCAGTTTGATTGCGGATCAGCCCCAGCATTTT. This sequence encodes CASSLIADQPQHF. The chain is built from TRBV12-3 or TRBV12-4 and TRBJ1-5; D remains unclear. The CDR3 runs 13 residues. V shed 3 bases and J shed 5 bases, with 8 bases lying between them.

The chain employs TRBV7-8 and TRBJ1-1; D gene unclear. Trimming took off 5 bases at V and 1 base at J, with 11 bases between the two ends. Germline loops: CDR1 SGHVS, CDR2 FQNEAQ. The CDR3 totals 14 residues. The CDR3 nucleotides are TGTGCCAGCAGCGGTCGCGTCGGGAACACTGAAGCTTTCTTT. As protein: CASSGRVGNTEAFF. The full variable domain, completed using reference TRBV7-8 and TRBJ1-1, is GAGVSQSPRYKVAKRGQDVALRCDPISGHVSLFWYQQALGQGPEFLTYFQNEAQLDKSGLPSDRFFAERPEGSVSTLKIQRTQQEDSAVYLCASSGRVGNTEAFFGQGTRLTVV.

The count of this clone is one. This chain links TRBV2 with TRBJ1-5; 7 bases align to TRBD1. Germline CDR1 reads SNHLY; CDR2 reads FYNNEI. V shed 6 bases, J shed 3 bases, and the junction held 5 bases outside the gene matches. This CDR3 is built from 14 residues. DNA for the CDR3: TGTGCCAGCAGCGACGACAGGGTCAATCAGCCCCAGCATTTT. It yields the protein CASSDDRVNQPQHF.

CDR3 loop: CASSLGTAYGYTF. CDR3 nucleotides: TGTGCCAGCAGCTTAGGGACAGCCTATGGCTACACCTTC. The chain recombines TRBV7-8 with TRBJ1-2; D may be TRBD1 (6 bases). CDR3 length: 13 amino acids. The germline CDR1 and CDR2 sequences are SGHVS and FQNEAQ. V dropped 1 base and J dropped 4 bases, with 7 bases sitting between them.